This T cell receptor (beta chain) came from a study of shared clonotypes between healthy human individuals. This clone was counted a single time. Measured with immunoSEQ multiplex PCR; TCRdb has only the in-frame clones, and not every one. The repertoire holds 2 million to 2.5 million clones, nearly 97% seen once, with less than 0.15% in the top ten. V lost 0 bases and J lost 6, with 13 bases in between. The germline CDR1 and CDR2 sequences are GTSNPN and SVGIG (reference sequence). This CDR3 has 14 residues. Adults of Caucasian background living in Nashville, Tennessee made up all donors. Negatively enriched CD4+ T cells were divided by CD45RA into naive and memory.

The chain employs TRBV30 and TRBJ2-3, with D tentatively TRBD2 (6 bases). Sequenced material: naive CD4+ T cells sorted from blood. As for subset: CD45RA+ positively selected. The origin of this receptor is a man aged 18 to 29 in good health. CDR3 DNA sequence: TGTGCCTGGAGTGTAGCAACGGGAGCGGATACGCAGTATTTT. This codes for CAWSVATGADTQYF.